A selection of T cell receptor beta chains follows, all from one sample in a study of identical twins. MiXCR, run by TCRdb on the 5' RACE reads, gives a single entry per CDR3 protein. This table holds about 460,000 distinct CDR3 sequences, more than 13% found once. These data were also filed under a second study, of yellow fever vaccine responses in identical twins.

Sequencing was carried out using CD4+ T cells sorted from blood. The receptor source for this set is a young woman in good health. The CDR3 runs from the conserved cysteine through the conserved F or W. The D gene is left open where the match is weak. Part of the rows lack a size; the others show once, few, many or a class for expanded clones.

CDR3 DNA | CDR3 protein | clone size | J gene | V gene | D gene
TGCAGCGTTGAACGAGGGGTAGGCACAGATACGCAGTATTTT | CSVERGVGTDTQYF | many | TRBJ2-3 | TRBV29-1 | .
TGTGCCAGCAGCTCCGGGACGTATGGCTACACCTTC | CASSSGTYGYTF | few | TRBJ1-2 | TRBV5-8 | .
TGTGCCAGCAACAATCAAGAGGGCAGGACCTACGAGCAGTACTTC | CASNNQEGRTYEQYF | many | TRBJ2-7 | TRBV12-3/TRBV12-4 | .
TGTGCCAGCAGCTTGTCCCCAGTGACCTACGAGCAGTACTTC | CASSLSPVTYEQYF | . | TRBJ2-7 | TRBV5-6 | .
TGTGCCAGCAGTTTATCGGCTAGCGGGGGGAAAAAAATTCAGTACTTC | CASSLSASGGKKIQYF | . | TRBJ2-4 | TRBV28 | TRBD2
TGTGCCAGCAGCTCCGAAAGACAGTCCTCTACGGCGTCCCAGTACTTC | CASSSERQSSTASQYF | . | TRBJ2-5 | TRBV7-9 | .
TGTGCCAGCAGCTTAGACGGGGGGGCCACCGGGGAGCTGTTTTTT | CASSLDGGATGELFF | few | TRBJ2-2 | TRBV7-2 | TRBD2
TGTGCCAGCAGTTTACGACAGGGGGCAGGTCAGCCCCAGCATTTT | CASSLRQGAGQPQHF | few | TRBJ1-5 | TRBV12-3/TRBV12-4 | TRBD1
TGTGCCAGCAGCTTAGTCGTGGCGTGGAACACCGGGGAGCTGTTTTTT | CASSLVVAWNTGELFF | few | TRBJ2-2 | TRBV7-2 | .
TGTGCCAGCAGTTTATCCGGCGGGACCTCCTACGAGCAGTACTTC | CASSLSGGTSYEQYF | many | TRBJ2-7 | TRBV28 | .
TGCGCCAGCAGCTTCAACAGGGTTGGCGCAGATACGCAGTATTTT | CASSFNRVGADTQYF | . | TRBJ2-3 | TRBV5-1 | .